Here is one T cell receptor beta chain with its context. Its specificity is unknown. V was clipped by 2 bases and J by 9 bases, with 22 bases between them. Per germline, CDR1 MNHNS and CDR2 SASEGT. The length of the CDR3 is 16 residues. The source of the sample is a study of T cell responses to AZD1222 COVID-19 vaccine. Generated by immunoSEQ multiplex PCR, the TCRdb table keeps only in-frame clones and is missing some. The data show 200,000 or so clones, around 86% seen once. Study-wide points: The breadth and depth of Spike-specific TCRs increased once two AZD1222 doses had been given.

The sequencing used peripheral blood, collected on day 0 of MenACWY control vaccination. This sequence joins TRBV6-1 and TRBJ1-1; tentatively, D is TRBD1 (5 bases). This sequence originates from an adult in good health. The CDR3 coding sequence is TGTGCCAGCAGTGAATTTCCCCCGGGTAGCAAGGGGAAAGCTTTCTTT. It codes for CASSEFPPGSKGKAFF.